This record concerns one T cell receptor beta chain sequence. Its antigen is still unknown. Qualities for individual bases were not recorded, and no much larger clone is one base off. The collaborating institutions used their own protocols to collect whole blood in K2EDTA tubes. For TCRbeta analysis, collaborators shipped samples as frozen whole blood, isolated PBMCs, or DNA extracted from either of those sample types. This sample is part of a study of blood T cell repertoires in COVID-19 (dated by TCRdb to 2020 to 2021). For context, the study as a whole: The collaborator samples originated in the United States, Italy and Spain and spanned the acute and convalescent phases of COVID-19. Where available, HLA class I and class II types were obtained from metadata supplied by the sample provider rather than from assay-based typing. Samples were obtained from the ongoing ImmuneRACE study (first 160 participants) and from over a thousand subjects provided by 6 global collaborators. A freely available public database, intended as a resource for researchers studying the immune response to SARS-CoV-2, is where the repertoires were released. Subjects who had been exposed to COVID-19, were actively infected with it, or had recovered from it provided the deeply sampled blood TCRbeta repertoires that made up the dataset. A de-identified subject ID, COVID-19 status, age in years and sex were almost always included in the sample metadata. The prospective study material was composed of cDNA or gDNA derived from T cells, B-cell-depleted T cells, or PBMCs. What the authors observed across the whole study: The quantity of clinical and demographic metadata differed by source and by participant and was supplied without curation.

TCRbeta CDR3 regions were amplified from genomic DNA by means of the immunoSEQ Assay, a bias-controlled multiplex PCR. Concerning the study's data processing: Nucleated cell counts per sample were estimated from amplification of reference gene primers within the assay. Sequence reads were collapsed and filtered to measure the absolute abundance of every unique TCRbeta CDR3 rearrangement. For each sample, productive Simpson clonality was calculated as the square root of Simpson's diversity index across productive rearrangements. Not all clones reach the TCRdb copy of this immuneACCESS table, which keeps in-frame sequences only. Checked studies attribute under half of the gap to unresolved V genes and leave the rest unexplained. The DNA gave D and trimming, while V, J and clone size come from that table. A total of 150,000 or so clones appear in this sample, around 80% of them only once. The top ten hold approximately 18% of the sample.

Here V drops 0 bases and J drops 3 bases, and the junction holds 3 bases not matched to any gene. Including cysteine and phenylalanine, the CDR3 has 16 amino acids. The CDR3 DNA has 48 bases and is translated from base 1. As encoded in the germline V gene, CDR1 is ENHRY while CDR2 is SYGVKD. The chain couples TRBV10-3 to TRBJ2-1; the central 9 bases match TRBD2. The sample was peripheral blood. This clonotype originated in a woman aged 80 or over with acute or convalescent COVID-19. CDR3 reads: CAISESGLAGYNEQFF. The DNA sequence is given as TGTGCCATCAGTGAGTCGGGACTAGCCGGCTACAATGAGCAGTTCTTC.